The T cell receptor (beta chain) under discussion was sequenced for a study of human T cells and chemical hapten exposure. The overall study: Enrolled patients were predominantly female and had alopecia areata, totalis or universalis. Regarding the study as a whole: Expanded TCRs clustered into significantly more large CDR3 similarity groups than controls, the analysis revealed.

The CDR3 is 15 residues long. V lost 5 bases to trimming and J lost 1 base, with 13 bases between them. Germline V gene lookup returns CDR1 SEHNR and CDR2 FQNEAQ (reference sequence). Ten or more counts support this clonotype. Its antigen remains unknown. As to time point: pre-sensitization, week 0. The sample's treatment: therapeutic diphenylcyclopropenone sensitization with weekly scalp DPC. One entry per CDR3 protein, called by TCRdb with MiXCR from the RACE reads. The sample has tens of thousands of distinct CDR3 sequences; 6.5% to 8.5% are singletons. The specimen comprised whole blood, sampled in connection with sensitization to the hapten diphenylcyclopropenone (DPC). V is TRBV7-9 and J is TRBJ2-3; weak D call: TRBD1 (6 bases). This clonotype was obtained from a woman aged 30 to 39 with alopecia areata. Some clones in this sample may be carry-over from other donors' samples. The CDR3 region is CASSVSAGGTDTQYF. Here the CDR3 DNA reads TGTGCCAGCAGCGTAAGTGCAGGGGGCACAGATACGCAGTATTTT.